The sequence of this TCR beta chain was determined in a study of blood T cell repertoires in COVID-19 (dated by TCRdb to 2020 to 2021). Regarding the complete study: The collaborator samples originated in the United States, Italy and Spain and spanned the acute and convalescent phases of COVID-19. The samples were drawn from the first 160 participants of the ongoing ImmuneRACE study and from some 1,300 subjects provided by 6 global collaborators. The repertoires were released in a freely available public database meant as a resource for research on the immune response to SARS-CoV-2. The dataset comprised deeply sampled blood TCRbeta repertoires from subjects exposed to, actively infected with, or recovered from COVID-19. Where available, HLA class I and class II types were taken from metadata supplied by the sample provider and were not determined by assay-based typing. Sample metadata almost always included a de-identified subject ID, COVID-19 status, age in years and sex. The prospective study material was composed of cDNA or gDNA derived from T cells, B-cell-depleted T cells, or PBMCs.

Whole blood was collected in K2EDTA tubes by collaborating institutions according to the institutions' own protocols. Collaborator samples were shipped for TCRbeta analysis as frozen whole blood, isolated PBMCs, or DNA extracted from either sample type. Of note for this clone: Its antigen remains unidentified. The input lacks base qualities; no much larger clone sits a single base away.

The CDR3 covers 15 residues, taking in both the cysteine and the phenylalanine. The only DNA kept is the CDR3, 45 bases in frame from the first base. V trim: 4 bases; J trim: 8 bases; unmatched bases: 8. As encoded in the germline V gene, CDR1 is SNHLY while CDR2 is FYNNEI. TCRbeta CDR3 regions were amplified from genomic DNA by means of the immunoSEQ Assay, a bias-controlled multiplex PCR. The original pipeline was this. Within the assay, amplification of reference gene primers was used to estimate how many nucleated cells each sample contained. To quantify the absolute abundance of each unique TCRbeta CDR3 rearrangement, sequence reads were collapsed and filtered. For each sample, productive Simpson clonality was calculated as the square root of Simpson's diversity index over productive rearrangements. As stored in TCRdb, this immuneACCESS dataset retains in-frame rearrangements with V and J assigned. A fraction of the clones does not appear; measured against another copy, unresolved V genes explain less than half of the discrepancy, and the remainder lacks a known reason. V and J calls and clone size are as listed in that table; D and trimming were resolved from the DNA. Present in this sample are roughly 250,000 clones, roughly 80% of which were seen just once. The top ten hold approximately 9.6% of the sample.

Summary of the overall study and its limitations: How much clinical and demographic metadata was included differed by source and by participant, and the metadata was provided uncurated.

Sequencing was performed on peripheral blood. Recombination linked TRBV2 to TRBJ1-4; 9 central bases correspond to TRBD1. This clonotype was obtained from a woman aged 80 or over with acute or convalescent COVID-19. The CDR3 protein is CASSAQQGAWEKLFF. At the DNA level, the sequence is TGTGCCAGCAGTGCTCAACAGGGGGCTTGGGAAAAACTGTTTTTT.